This T cell receptor (beta chain) was observed in a study of T cells in Graves' hyperthyroidism and ophthalmopathy (dated by TCRdb to the late 2010s). For the study in its entirety: TCR V-J signatures able to tell the groups apart were searched for in a discovery cohort of 90 to 100 patients, of whom roughly 42 had Graves' ophthalmopathy and about 60 had stable Graves' hyperthyroidism. Whether ophthalmopathy could be predicted prospectively was tested in an independent validation cohort made up of under 20 hyperthyroidism patients plus 17 patients who later progressed to ophthalmopathy. The study also compared thyroid tissue and blood T-cell repertoires from five or six Graves' hyperthyroidism patients. After blood sampling, hyperthyroidism patients were treated with methimazole at a starting dose of 30 mg daily, and ophthalmopathy patients were treated with high-dose intravenous methylprednisolone. According to the paper, TCR Vbeta CDR3 sequencing was carried out on roughly 130 peripheral blood samples, which came from 40 to 45 ophthalmopathy, 75 or so hyperthyroidism and roughly 17 progressor patients. The 75 to 100 discovery patients were randomly split 7:3 into training and test sets. Study-wide conclusions, independent of this receptor: Most expanded thyroid clonotypes (frequency above 0.001) were also detected in blood, a finding suggesting that blood repertoires may reflect thyroid immune responses. Sample size was not statistically predetermined, and blinding of investigators to group allocation was not performed. In validation, the model predicted progression to ophthalmopathy a median of about 6 months before onset, with approximately 70% sensitivity and 72.22% specificity. A 13 V-J signature model separated ophthalmopathy from stable hyperthyroidism, with over 85% sensitivity and 81.08% specificity in cross-validation and 80%/75% in testing.

Concerning this clonotype itself: Its antigen has not been determined. Per-nucleotide qualities are absent, and no much larger clonotype sits a single base away.

Patients with uncontrolled infections, other autoimmune diseases, pregnancy or lactation were excluded. Clinical symptoms, serum thyroxine and TRAb, thyroid ultrasound, and orbital computed tomography formed the basis for the diagnoses. Total RNA was extracted using Trizol reagent, and RNA quality was assessed on an Agilent 2100 Bioanalyzer. The TCR beta CDR3 regions were amplified from RNA transcripts. A first-round RT-PCR of the TCR CDR3 used the HTBI primer set with the Qiagen OneStep RT-PCR kit. Libraries were constructed in a second round of multiplex PCR, after which size selection and purification were performed. Sequencing of the libraries was done on an Illumina HiSeq2000 using paired-end 100 bp reads. On the authors' methods: SOAPnuke was used to process the raw data, throwing out any read that contained adapters or uncalled bases, had a mean Phred below 15, or lacked an exact constant-primer or identifier match. COPE v1.2.5 was used to merge the high-quality paired reads, and each unique nucleotide sequence was defined as a clonotype. MiTCR v1.1 was used to align clonotypes to the IMGT TRBV, TRBD and TRBJ reference segments. The analysis included only V-J combinations with a frequency above 0.0001, which together covered 99% to 99.2% of the repertoires. A TCS score was defined as the ratio of F50 (clonal expansion) to E x V (chaos), with BLOSUM62-based TCRdist applied between CDR3 peptides within each V-J. Welch's t-statistics and random forest reduced around 510 V-J features to some 14, which were used in a naive Bayes classifier (R e1071). The similarity between thyroid and blood repertoires was quantified using the Morisita-Horn index. Using fastp at Q25 and MiXCR, TCRdb reprocessed the public reads and kept productive beta chains. Each entry merges the rows of one CDR3 protein and shows their most common DNA and genes. The V and J calls reflect TCRdb's pipeline rather than the authors' work. The sample yields a few hundred thousand distinct CDR3 sequences; under 60% were counted once. The top ten clonotypes cover around a fifth of the sample.

From the cysteine up to the phenylalanine, the CDR3 has a length of 14 residues. The entry retains the CDR3 DNA only, 42 bases that are in frame from base 1. The germline V gene sets CDR1 to SQVTM and CDR2 to ANQGSEA. Here V drops 4 bases and J drops 3 bases, and the junction holds 9 bases not matched to any gene. The sequencing sample was made of peripheral blood or thyroid tissue (not recorded which). This TCR derives from an adult woman with Graves' disease, either hyperthyroidism or ophthalmopathy (not recorded which). The receptor chain draws on TRBV29-1 and TRBJ2-7, with TRBD1 matching 7 junction bases. The DNA sequence is as follows: TGCAGCGTTGTCGGAATAGCAGGGGGCTACGAGCAGTACTTC. Translation gives CSVVGIAGGYEQYF.